The rows below give T cell receptor beta chains drawn from one sample of a study of T cell changes during pregnancy in multiple sclerosis. The repertoire was sequenced with immunoSEQ multiplex PCR; TCRdb's copy has only in-frame clones and lacks some. The sample holds 13,000 to 15,000 clones, 85% to 95% seen once. The sample consisted of peripheral blood, taken in the second trimester of pregnancy. The receptors stem from a female donor in good health, enrolled as a control in a pregnancy study. CDR3s include the opening cysteine and the closing phenylalanine or tryptophan. D genes are given only for firm matches. Clone size is shown for a subset of rows, as once, few, many or a class of expanded clone.

TRBV2	.	8	few	TRBJ1-4	CATFKLFF	TGTGCCACCTTTAAACTGTTTTTT
TRBV28	TRBD2	18	.	TRBJ2-3	CASSSRRLAGVSTDTQYF	TGTGCCAGCAGTTCCCGAAGACTAGCGGGAGTGTCCACAGATACGCAGTATTTT
TRBV6-1	TRBD1	15	medium-sized	TRBJ2-7	CASSEKVTGGYEQYF	TGTGCCAGCAGTGAAAAAGTGACAGGGGGCTACGAGCAGTACTTC
TRBV5-4	TRBD2	18	.	TRBJ2-1	CASSSMTSGPGGYNEQFF	TGTGCCAGCAGCTCGATGACTAGCGGCCCAGGGGGCTACAATGAGCAGTTCTTC
TRBV27	TRBD1	14	.	TRBJ1-2	CASSHRGLGYGYTF	TGTGCCAGCAGTCACAGGGGGCTAGGCTATGGCTACACCTTC
TRBV30	TRBD1	13	.	TRBJ1-3	CAWSKTGGNTIYF	TGTGCCTGGAGTAAGACAGGGGGAAACACCATATATTTT
TRBV13	TRBD1	15	.	TRBJ2-1	CASSLGTGEYNEQFF	TGTGCCAGCAGCCTCGGGACAGGGGAGTACAATGAGCAGTTCTTC
TRBV6-5	.	15	once	TRBJ2-2	CASSYSPHNTGELFF	TGTGCCAGCAGTTACTCCCCCCATAACACCGGGGAGCTGTTTTTT
TRBV5-1	.	16	.	TRBJ2-1	CASSLAGLFSYNEQFF	TGCGCCAGCAGCTTGGCAGGACTGTTTTCCTACAATGAGCAGTTCTTC
TRBV30	.	12	.	TRBJ2-2	CAWTRGPGELFF	TGTGCCTGGACTAGGGGTCCCGGGGAGCTGTTTTTT
TRBV28	.	13	.	TRBJ2-7	CASSAATFYEQYF	TGTGCCAGCAGTGCCGCCACTTTCTACGAGCAGTACTTC
TRBV28	.	12	.	TRBJ1-4	CASSLQGEKLFF	TGTGCCAGCAGTTTACAGGGTGAAAAACTGTTTTTT
TRBV11-3	.	15	.	TRBJ1-3	CASSPRTTSGNTIYF	TGTGCCAGCAGCCCACGGACAACCTCTGGAAACACCATATATTTT
TRBV7-9	TRBD1	14	once	TRBJ2-7	CASSIRDSSYEQYF	TGTGCCAGCAGCATCCGGGACAGTTCCTACGAGCAGTACTTC
TRBV7-2	.	14	.	TRBJ1-5	CASSVRQGNQPQHF	TGTGCCAGCAGCGTTCGACAGGGCAATCAGCCCCAGCATTTT
TRBV27	TRBD1	16	once	TRBJ2-7	CASSLLPGQGSYEQYF	TGTGCCAGCAGTTTATTGCCGGGACAGGGGTCCTACGAGCAGTACTTC
TRBV9	TRBD2	14	.	TRBJ2-3	CASSERLAGGALYF	TGTGCCAGCAGCGAGAGACTAGCGGGGGGGGCCCTGTATTTT
TRBV2	.	12	few	TRBJ1-2	CASSYDSYGYTF	TGTGCCAGCAGCTACGACAGCTATGGCTACACCTTC
TRBV7-2	.	15	.	TRBJ1-6	CASSLGQGYNSPLHF	TGTGCCAGCAGCTTAGGTCAGGGATATAATTCACCCCTCCACTTT
TRBV15	.	14	.	TRBJ1-1	CATSRDMRVTEAFF	TGTGCCACCAGCAGAGATATGCGGGTCACTGAAGCTTTCTTT